This T cell receptor (beta chain) stems from a study of cytomegalovirus exposure and HLA in healthy donors. Study outcomes and limitations: The authors listed some 150 TCR beta chains as cytomegalovirus-associated. When analyzed later, the rates of TCR association showed variation by HLA locus, with DRB1 the most and HLA-C the fewest.

The table lists this clone with a few counts. Its antigen remains unknown. This CDR3 is built from 13 residues. The germline V and J ends were trimmed by 1 base and 1 base, with 5 bases remaining between them. Germline CDR1 reads SGHDT; CDR2 reads YYEEEE. All donors participated as healthy donors of bone marrow. Unrecorded immune exposures were likely, despite nominal health at sampling. PCR used 60 Vbeta primers and 13 Jbeta primers. Assay: immunoSEQ multiplex PCR; the TCRdb copy retains only in-frame clones and omits some. The sample shows 65,000 to 85,000 clones, roughly 84% of them seen only once. The sequence derives from a woman in her forties or fifties in good health and CMV-seronegative. Sequencing used PBMCs. The chain is built from TRBV5-6 and TRBJ1-1; D is unresolved. In nucleotides, the CDR3 is TGTGCCAGCAGCTTGACAGAGAACACTGAAGCTTTCTTT. This translates into CASSLTENTEAFF.